This T cell receptor beta chain is drawn from a study of long-term antiretroviral therapy in people with HIV (dated by TCRdb to 2021 to 2024). At the level of the whole study: The earliest samples were collected roughly a decade before the 2015 WHO recommendation for immediate ART, at a time when ART was usually postponed until CD4 counts fell. From fewer than 35 adults with confirmed HIV infection, the cohort provided under 200 cryopreserved PBMC samples, gathered serially across a mean of about 6 years (range 1-12). No cross-contamination during QIAcube processing turned up in test extractions that ran a monoclonal T-cell line alongside approximately 35 polyclonal samples. This retrospective serial study examined whether starting ART and sustained HIV suppression were associated with changes in the composition and diversity of the TRB repertoire in peripheral blood. Among the approximately 30 participants with HIV, eleven to twelve were female.

The immunoSEQ hsTCRB v3.0 assay was used at survey level resolution for TRB variable region sequencing. A depth of roughly 35,000-50,000 T-cell genomes per sample was targeted for TRB sequencing. TRB libraries were pooled and sequenced on an Illumina MiSeq using a v3 150-cycle kit. Processing in the source paper ran as follows. Repertoire analysis was run in R within a reproducible Nextflow workflow that covered QC, data transformation and analysis. LymphoSeq2, an R package for exploring AIRR-Seq data, was used to implement custom analyses. A few samples yielding fewer than 5000 total TRB sequences were excluded, leaving 188 analyzed HIV repertoires. Among the approximately 190 HIV repertoires that were kept, 59 were collected before ART initiation and 120 to 140 were collected after ART initiation. Repertoires were downsampled to 5000 TRB nucleotide sequences, and summary statistics were averaged over 100 downsampling iterations. Only TRB sequences with CDR3 regions of at least seven amino acids were retained for analysis. Diversity was assessed using a clonality score derived from Shannon entropy and using the Gini coefficient. In the repertoire networks, any two of the top 5000 CDR3 amino acid sequences were linked whenever the two sequences differed by an edit distance of one. Antigen specificity groups and MHC restriction were predicted for TRB CDR3 amino acid sequences with GLIPH2. Known CMV, EBV, HIV or tissue antigen associations were flagged by matching CDR3 amino acid sequences against VDJdb and McPAS-TCR. Pre-ART, post-ART and control groups were compared with Wilcoxon signed-rank tests and Holm-Bonferroni correction. Not all clones reach the TCRdb copy of this immuneACCESS table, which keeps in-frame sequences only. Checked studies attribute under half of the gap to unresolved V genes and leave the rest unexplained. V and J calls and clone size follow that table, whereas D and trimming were derived from the DNA. This sample lists 20,000 or so clones; about 80% were detected once. The top ten hold 5% to 6.5% of the sample.

About this clone: Its recognized antigen is unknown. The sample holds no much larger clone one base away, and base qualities are not on file.

General findings and caveats noted by the study authors: CDR3 length ranges in HIV repertoires were narrower than in controls, and network structure suggested an antigen-experienced repertoire with only a slight naive shift after ART. A significant increase in TRB diversity was found to be associated with ART initiation, although TRB diversity was observed to remain significantly below that of transplant donor controls even after long-term ART. Since PBMC availability was limited, sequencing covered only the TCR beta chain, with no alpha chain pairing. Inferences about post-ART repertoire changes are limited because no data were available on ART adherence, viral resistance or therapy changes. The samples span the years 2004 to 2017, and the ART regimens used may be less effective than current regimens. Because cell numbers in pre-ART samples were limited, unsorted PBMC were profiled instead of sorted CD4+ and CD8+ T cells. The repertoire was dominated across all time points by expanded TRB clones identified before ART initiation, although this dominance was seen to fluctuate and to decrease in many PLHIV after ART.

To be included, a participant needed at least one PBMC sample from before ART initiation plus at least two post-ART samples. Every participant with HIV received treatment in the United States of America. Cryopreserved samples of 1-10 million PBMC were thawed and washed before DNA extraction. At the time of the earliest PBMC sample, participants with HIV were aged between about 23 and 54 years. PBMC samples were contributed by each participant from 1-4 timepoints before ART initiation and 2-8 timepoints after ART initiation, with a median of 7 samples. Serial HIV viral load, CD4+ T-cell count, ART history and demographic data were obtained for every participant. Using a Qiagen kit on a QIAcube, genomic DNA was extracted from unsorted PBMC, with samples processed in batches of 12. The CDR3 numbers 13 residues from cysteine through phenylalanine. CDR3 DNA only is kept here, 39 bases in frame from base 1. CDR1 MNHNY and CDR2 SVGAGI are derived from the germline V gene (reference sequence). Trimming takes 6 bases from V and 8 bases from J, and the germline ends sit 16 bases apart.

Sequenced material: unsorted PBMCs, taken 4.4 years after starting antiretroviral therapy. The receptor chain draws on TRBV6-6 and TRBJ1-2; D gene: possibly TRBD1, on 6 matching bases. The TCR sequence derives from a man aged 25 to 45 with HIV. The DNA sequence follows: TGTGCCAGCAGCCAGGGGATATCGGAAGGCTACACCTTC. Its amino acids are CASSQGISEGYTF.